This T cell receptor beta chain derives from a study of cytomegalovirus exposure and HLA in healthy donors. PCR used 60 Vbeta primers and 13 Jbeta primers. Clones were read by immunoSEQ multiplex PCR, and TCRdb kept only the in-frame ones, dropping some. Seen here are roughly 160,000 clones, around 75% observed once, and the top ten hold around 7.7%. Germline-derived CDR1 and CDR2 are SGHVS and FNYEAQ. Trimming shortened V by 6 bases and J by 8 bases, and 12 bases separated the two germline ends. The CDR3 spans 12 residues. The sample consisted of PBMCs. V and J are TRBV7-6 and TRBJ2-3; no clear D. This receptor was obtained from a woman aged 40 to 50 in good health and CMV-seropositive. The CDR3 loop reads CASSLQEITQYF. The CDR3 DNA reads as TGTGCCAGCAGTCTCCAGGAAATTACGCAGTATTTT.